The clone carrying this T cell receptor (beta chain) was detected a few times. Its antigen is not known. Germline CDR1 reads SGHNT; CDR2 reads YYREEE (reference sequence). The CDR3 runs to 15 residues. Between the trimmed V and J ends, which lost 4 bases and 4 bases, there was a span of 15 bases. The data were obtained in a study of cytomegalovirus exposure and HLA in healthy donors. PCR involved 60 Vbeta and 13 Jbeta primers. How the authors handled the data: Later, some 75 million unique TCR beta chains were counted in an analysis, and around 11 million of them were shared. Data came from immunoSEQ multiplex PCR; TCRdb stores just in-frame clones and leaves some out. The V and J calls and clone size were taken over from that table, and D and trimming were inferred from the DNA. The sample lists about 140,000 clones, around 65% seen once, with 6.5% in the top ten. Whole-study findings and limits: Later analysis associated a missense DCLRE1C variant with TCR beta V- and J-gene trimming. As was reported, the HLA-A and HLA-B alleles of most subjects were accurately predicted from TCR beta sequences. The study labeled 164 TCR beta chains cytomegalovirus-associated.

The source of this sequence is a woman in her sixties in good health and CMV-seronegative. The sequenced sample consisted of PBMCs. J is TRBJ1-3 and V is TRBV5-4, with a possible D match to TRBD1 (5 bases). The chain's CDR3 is CASSQAGGWGNTIYF. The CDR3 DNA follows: TGTGCCAGCAGCCAGGCCGGGGGTTGGGGAAACACCATATATTTT.